Listed below are T cell receptor beta chains from one sample, sequenced in a study of blood T cell repertoires in COVID-19. The repertoire was sequenced with immunoSEQ multiplex PCR; TCRdb's copy has only in-frame clones and lacks some. The table records approximately 180,000 clones, roughly 91% of them present only once. Sequencing input: peripheral blood. These TCRs come from a man in his forties with active or convalescent COVID-19. The CDR3 runs from the conserved cysteine through the conserved F or W. The order of the fields is D gene, J gene, clone size, V gene, CDR3 protein, CDR3 DNA. D genes are given only for firm matches. Clone size is shown for a subset of rows, as once, few, many or a class of expanded clone.

.	TRBJ2-3	.	TRBV24-1	CATSDPSTDTQYF	TGTGCCACCAGTGACCCAAGCACAGATACGCAGTATTTT
.	TRBJ2-1	.	TRBV5-4	CASSPRASRYNEQFF	TGTGCCAGCAGCCCTCGGGCTAGCAGATACAATGAGCAGTTCTTC
TRBD2	TRBJ2-1	.	TRBV7-3	CASSPGTSGSNEQFF	TGTGCCAGCAGCCCCGGGACTAGCGGGTCCAATGAGCAGTTCTTC
TRBD1	TRBJ1-5	few	TRBV19	CASSPTGGGQPQHF	TGTGCCAGTAGCCCTACAGGGGGCGGTCAGCCCCAGCATTTT
.	TRBJ2-1	.	TRBV9	CASSGQRGDGSYNEQFF	TGTGCCAGCAGCGGACAAAGGGGCGACGGCTCCTACAATGAGCAGTTCTTC
.	TRBJ1-6	.	TRBV24-1	CATSTGFNSPLHF	TGTGCCACCAGTACGGGGTTTAATTCACCCCTCCACTTT
.	TRBJ2-7	.	TRBV6-6	CASSSPASERSYEQYF	TGTGCCAGCAGTTCGCCCGCTAGCGAAAGATCCTACGAGCAGTACTTC
TRBD1	TRBJ2-5	.	TRBV19	CASSITGEDGTQYF	TGTGCCAGTAGTATCACAGGGGAAGATGGGACCCAGTACTTC
.	TRBJ1-3	.	TRBV19	CASSPWDTDSNTIYF	TGTGCCAGTAGTCCCTGGGACACCGACTCAAACACCATATATTTT
.	TRBJ1-1	.	TRBV11-3	CASSLMAEVVSEAFF	TGTGCCAGCAGCTTGATGGCAGAGGTGGTGAGTGAAGCTTTCTTT
TRBD1	TRBJ1-5	.	TRBV6-5	CASRRDRAQPQHF	TGTGCCAGCAGGAGGGACAGGGCTCAGCCCCAGCATTTT
.	TRBJ2-3	.	TRBV10-3	CAISEGGSTQYF	TGTGCCATCAGTGAAGGTGGGAGTACGCAGTATTTT
TRBD1	TRBJ1-4	.	TRBV19	CASADRAIEKLFF	TGTGCCTCCGCGGACAGGGCCATTGAAAAACTGTTTTTT
TRBD2	TRBJ2-5	.	TRBV25-1	CASRPPGRDQETQYF	TGTGCCAGCAGGCCCCCAGGGAGGGACCAAGAGACCCAGTACTTC
TRBD1	TRBJ1-3	.	TRBV24-1	CATSDKQGYGNTIYF	TGTGCCACCAGTGACAAACAGGGGTATGGAAACACCATATATTTT
.	TRBJ2-5	.	TRBV24-1	CATSDSKSGHGSAVETQYF	TGTGCCACCAGTGATTCGAAAAGCGGCCACGGAAGCGCAGTGGAGACCCAGTACTTC
.	TRBJ1-1	few	TRBV5-1	CASSQNGRVEAFF	TGCGCCAGCAGCCAAAACGGGAGGGTTGAAGCTTTCTTT
.	TRBJ2-5	.	TRBV18	CASSPRLEGTQYF	TGTGCCAGCTCACCACGTTTAGAGGGGACCCAGTACTTC
TRBD1	TRBJ1-1	.	TRBV3-1/TRBV3-2	CASSQGTGGEAFF	TGTGCCAGCAGCCAGGGGACAGGGGGTGAAGCTTTCTTT
.	TRBJ2-3	.	TRBV5-5	CASRLQEFYTDTQYF	TGTGCCAGCAGACTTCAGGAATTTTACACAGATACGCAGTATTTT
.	TRBJ2-2	once	TRBV7-3	CASSLRAPTGELFF	TGTGCCAGCAGCTTAAGGGCTCCTACCGGGGAGCTGTTTTTT
TRBD2	TRBJ2-1	.	TRBV6-6	CASGALGGGYNEQFF	TGTGCCAGCGGGGCTTTAGGCGGGGGGTACAATGAGCAGTTCTTC
.	TRBJ2-5	.	TRBV7-9	CASSSPGTQYF	TGTGCCAGCAGCTCCCCGGGGACCCAGTACTTC
TRBD1	TRBJ1-2	.	TRBV2	CASTRDRNYGYTF	TGTGCCAGCACTAGGGACAGGAACTATGGCTACACCTTC
.	TRBJ2-3	.	TRBV5-1	CASSFRDPTDTQYF	TGCGCCAGCAGCTTCCGGGATCCCACAGATACGCAGTATTTT
TRBD1	TRBJ1-1	.	TRBV29-1	CSATLQGENTEAFF	TGCAGCGCAACCTTGCAGGGGGAGAACACTGAAGCTTTCTTT
.	TRBJ2-7	.	TRBV15	CATSRMSNEQYF	TGTGCCACCAGCAGAATGAGTAACGAGCAGTACTTC
TRBD2	TRBJ2-3	.	TRBV5-1	CASRWGTSGVFRSTDTQYF	TGCGCCAGCCGGTGGGGGACTAGCGGGGTTTTTCGTAGCACAGATACGCAGTATTTT
TRBD2	TRBJ2-1	.	TRBV29-1	CSARHWEGEQFF	TGCAGCGCCCGCCATTGGGAGGGGGAGCAGTTCTTC
.	TRBJ1-3	.	TRBV6-2/TRBV6-3	CASSSSFGAYSGNTIYF	TGTGCCAGCAGTTCGTCGTTTGGGGCCTACTCTGGAAACACCATATATTTT
.	TRBJ2-5	.	TRBV6-5	CASSRSSQETQYF	TGTGCCAGCAGTCGTAGCAGTCAAGAGACCCAGTACTTC
.	TRBJ1-2	.	TRBV9	CASSADYRANYGYTF	TGTGCCAGCAGCGCCGATTACAGGGCTAACTATGGCTACACCTTC
TRBD2	TRBJ2-7	.	TRBV6-1	CASSEAGGNRAYEQYF	TGTGCCAGCAGTGAAGCGGGGGGGAACCGAGCCTACGAGCAGTACTTC
TRBD1	TRBJ1-1	.	TRBV14	CASSPRTGVNTEAFF	TGTGCCAGCAGCCCCCGGACAGGGGTGAACACTGAAGCTTTCTTT
TRBD2	TRBJ2-3	.	TRBV7-9	CASSLLAGRDTDTQYF	TGTGCCAGCAGCTTATTAGCGGGCAGGGACACAGATACGCAGTATTTT
.	TRBJ1-2	.	TRBV6-6	CASSYLQFGTNYGYTF	TGTGCCAGCAGTTACTTACAGTTCGGGACTAACTATGGCTACACCTTC
.	TRBJ1-6	.	TRBV19	CASSINRALTPLHF	TGTGCCAGTAGTATAAACAGAGCTCTGACACCCCTCCACTTT
.	TRBJ1-1	few	TRBV19	CASRTGNTEAFF	TGTGCCAGTAGGACGGGGAACACTGAAGCTTTCTTT
TRBD2	TRBJ2-7	.	TRBV6-6	CASNLAGDFYEQYF	TGTGCCAGCAACCTAGCGGGGGACTTCTACGAGCAGTACTTC
.	TRBJ2-3	.	TRBV4-1	CASSQYVPGSSTQYF	TGCGCCAGCAGCCAATACGTCCCCGGTTCGAGTACGCAGTATTTT
.	TRBJ1-2	.	TRBV11-2	CASSYGQRINYGYTF	TGTGCCAGCAGCTATGGACAACGGATTAACTATGGCTACACCTTC
TRBD1	TRBJ2-2	.	TRBV19	CASSSSTGKGGELFF	TGTGCCAGTAGTTCTTCGACAGGGAAGGGCGGGGAGCTGTTTTTT
.	TRBJ1-2	once	TRBV5-1	CASRPRGGTYYGYTF	TGCGCCAGCAGACCCCGCGGGGGCACCTATTATGGCTACACCTTC
.	TRBJ2-7	.	TRBV4-1	CASSQDRLSSYEQYF	TGCGCCAGCAGCCAAGACAGGTTAAGCTCCTACGAGCAGTACTTC
.	TRBJ1-2	few	TRBV28	CASRIAGRSGYTF	TGTGCCAGCAGAATAGCGGGGCGGAGCGGCTACACCTTC
TRBD1	TRBJ1-2	.	TRBV4-1	CASSQSPAGGIYGYTF	TGCGCCAGCAGCCAGAGCCCCGCAGGGGGTATTTATGGCTACACCTTC
.	TRBJ2-1	.	TRBV6-1	CASSAAAAGSYNEQFF	TGTGCCAGCAGTGCCGCCGCAGCGGGCTCCTACAATGAGCAGTTCTTC
.	TRBJ1-3	once	TRBV19	CASRRDARNTIYF	TGTGCCAGTAGGCGGGACGCCCGAAACACCATATATTTT
TRBD2	TRBJ2-2	.	TRBV27	CASSLSGLAGVTGELFF	TGTGCCAGCAGTTTATCGGGACTAGCGGGAGTCACCGGGGAGCTGTTTTTT
.	TRBJ1-5	.	TRBV7-6	CASSLSSHQPQHF	TGTGCCAGCAGCTTGTCTTCCCATCAGCCCCAGCATTTT
TRBD2	TRBJ2-2	once	TRBV28	CASSLIEAGVRTGELFF	TGTGCCAGCAGTTTAATCGAAGCGGGAGTAAGGACCGGGGAGCTGTTTTTT
TRBD1	TRBJ1-5	.	TRBV3-1/TRBV3-2	CASSPGGTGPLERNQPQHF	TGTGCCAGCAGCCCCGGAGGGACAGGGCCTTTAGAACGGAATCAGCCCCAGCATTTT
.	TRBJ2-1	.	TRBV28	CASSLLLGNSYNEQFF	TGTGCCAGCAGTTTATTGTTGGGCAACTCCTACAATGAGCAGTTCTTC
.	TRBJ1-1	.	TRBV5-4	CASSLATDTEAFF	TGTGCCAGCAGCTTGGCCACGGACACTGAAGCTTTCTTT
.	TRBJ1-1	once	TRBV6-2/TRBV6-3	CASSYRGNTEAFF	TGTGCCAGCAGTTACCGGGGGAACACTGAAGCTTTCTTT